The rows below give T cell receptor beta chains drawn from one sample of a study of shared clonotypes between healthy human individuals. Repertoires were generated with immunoSEQ multiplex PCR, while TCRdb's copy carries only in-frame clones and drops some. This sample carries more than 400,000 clones, approximately 95% of them seen once, and the ten largest clones take about 0.064%. What was sequenced was naive CD4+ T cells sorted from blood. Receptors were obtained from a woman in her 30s in good health. The CDR3 runs from the conserved cysteine through the conserved F or W. The order of the fields is V gene, J gene, clone size, D gene, CDR3 protein, CDR3 DNA. The D gene is left open where the match is weak. Not every row has a clone size; where given, it reads once, few, many or a size class.

>TRBV28|TRBJ2-1|once|NA
CASTQMGAGSYNEQFF
TGTGCCAGCACCCAAATGGGAGCGGGCTCCTACAATGAGCAGTTCTTC
>TRBV9|TRBJ2-7|NA|TRBD2
CASSSAGGPSYEQYF
TGTGCCAGCAGCTCAGCGGGGGGCCCTTCCTACGAGCAGTACTTC
>TRBV19|TRBJ2-3|NA|NA
CASSGVYGFADTQYF
TGTGCCAGTAGCGGGGTCTACGGATTCGCAGATACGCAGTATTTT
>TRBV28|TRBJ2-1|NA|TRBD2
CASTREANYNEQFF
TGTGCCAGCACACGGGAGGCAAACTACAATGAGCAGTTCTTC
>TRBV30|TRBJ2-3|NA|NA
CAWTLFGGRSDTQYF
TGTGCCTGGACCCTCTTTGGGGGCAGGTCAGATACGCAGTATTTT
>TRBV9|TRBJ1-5|NA|NA
CASSAGGGYQPQHF
TGTGCCAGCAGCGCCGGAGGGGGGTATCAGCCCCAGCATTTT
>TRBV7-2|TRBJ1-1|few|NA
CASSLARKNTEAFF
TGTGCCAGCAGCTTAGCCAGGAAGAACACTGAAGCTTTCTTT
>TRBV2|TRBJ2-2|NA|NA
CASTKEGTGELFF
TGTGCCAGCACTAAGGAGGGAACCGGGGAGCTGTTTTTT
>TRBV6-5|TRBJ2-7|NA|NA
CASSQGTREYF
TGTGCCAGCAGTCAGGGCACCAGGGAGTACTTC
>TRBV10-3|TRBJ2-7|NA|NA
CAIGVIGSGAGEQYF
TGTGCCATCGGTGTTATCGGGAGCGGTGCGGGAGAGCAGTACTTC
>TRBV7-9|TRBJ2-7|few|NA
CASSSRVGEQYF
TGTGCCAGCAGCTCCAGGGTGGGGGAGCAGTACTTC
>TRBV5-6|TRBJ2-3|NA|NA
CASSGAGRGSTDTQYF
TGTGCCAGCAGCGGCGCGGGGCGCGGAAGCACAGATACGCAGTATTTT
>TRBV5-1|TRBJ1-2|once|NA
CASSLVGVVNYGYTF
TGCGCCAGCAGCTTGGTCGGGGTAGTAAACTATGGCTACACCTTC
>TRBV5-6|TRBJ1-5|NA|NA
CASSLLGSNQPQHF
TGTGCCAGCAGCTTGTTGGGAAGCAATCAGCCCCAGCATTTT
>TRBV9|TRBJ2-3|NA|TRBD2
CASSAGGSPSTDTQYF
TGTGCCAGCAGCGCCGGCGGGAGTCCTAGCACAGATACGCAGTATTTT
>TRBV11-3|TRBJ2-5|NA|TRBD1
CASSQGQGQETQYF
TGTGCCAGCAGCCAAGGACAGGGACAAGAGACCCAGTACTTC
>TRBV5-1|TRBJ2-5|NA|TRBD1
CASSLQGLETQYF
TGCGCCAGCAGCTTACAGGGGTTGGAGACCCAGTACTTC
>TRBV5-1|TRBJ1-5|NA|NA
CASSLTGGNQPQHF
TGCGCCAGCAGCTTGACGGGAGGTAATCAGCCCCAGCATTTT
>TRBV19|TRBJ1-1|NA|NA
CATYLEGNTEAFF
TGTGCCACTTACCTAGAGGGGAACACTGAAGCTTTCTTT
>TRBV6-1|TRBJ2-7|once|NA
CAGGAGQPYEQYF
TGTGCTGGCGGAGCAGGACAGCCCTACGAGCAGTACTTC
>TRBV7-8|TRBJ2-5|NA|NA
CASSLIRLPTHQETQYF
TGTGCCAGCAGCTTAATCCGGCTGCCGACCCACCAAGAGACCCAGTACTTC
>TRBV6-4|TRBJ1-1|NA|NA
CASSASGNTEAFF
TGTGCCAGCAGTGCTTCAGGGAACACTGAAGCTTTCTTT
>TRBV2|TRBJ1-1|NA|NA
CASRGGTEAFF
TGTGCCAGCAGGGGCGGCACTGAAGCTTTCTTT
>TRBV10-3|TRBJ2-3|once|TRBD2
CAIRVLAGVVDTQYF
TGTGCCATCAGGGTACTAGCGGGAGTGGTAGATACGCAGTATTTT
>TRBV10-3|TRBJ1-3|once|NA
CASRVSSGNTIYF
TGTGCCTCCCGGGTGAGCTCTGGAAACACCATATATTTT
>TRBV11-2|TRBJ1-3|NA|NA
CASGGVGNTIYF
TGTGCCAGCGGCGGGGTCGGAAACACCATATATTTT
>TRBV13|TRBJ1-4|NA|NA
CASSLGPSKLFF
TGTGCCAGCAGCTTAGGTCCCAGCAAACTGTTTTTT
>TRBV7-9|TRBJ2-1|NA|NA
CASGSAPIFHEQFF
TGTGCCAGCGGCTCAGCCCCAATTTTCCATGAGCAGTTCTTC
>TRBV5-1|TRBJ2-7|NA|TRBD1
CASSIGTAVYEQYF
TGCGCCAGCAGCATCGGGACAGCGGTGTACGAGCAGTACTTC
>TRBV5-1|TRBJ1-4|NA|TRBD1
CASSLTGGANNEKLFF
TGCGCCAGCAGCTTGACAGGGGGCGCAAATAATGAAAAACTGTTTTTT
>TRBV29-1|TRBJ2-5|once|TRBD2
CSVSLLAGETQYF
TGCAGCGTCTCGCTACTAGCGGGAGAGACCCAGTACTTC
>TRBV5-8|TRBJ2-1|NA|NA
CASGRSLQYNEQFF
TGTGCCAGCGGCCGGTCCTTACAATACAATGAGCAGTTCTTC
>TRBV7-3|TRBJ2-5|NA|NA
CASSLHGASSKETQYF
TGTGCCAGCAGCTTACACGGGGCGTCGTCGAAAGAGACCCAGTACTTC
>TRBV28|TRBJ2-7|NA|TRBD1
CASSLDPGQGGYEQYF
TGTGCCAGCAGTTTAGACCCGGGACAGGGGGGATACGAGCAGTACTTC
>TRBV6-7|TRBJ2-1|NA|NA
CASSYGSGSYNEQFF
TGTGCCAGCAGTTACGGCTCTGGCTCCTACAATGAGCAGTTCTTC
>TRBV5-1|TRBJ2-1|NA|NA
CASRAPGMYHEQFF
TGCGCCAGCAGAGCCCCTGGCATGTATCATGAGCAGTTCTTC
>TRBV5-8|TRBJ1-2|NA|NA
CASSFHPANYGYTF
TGTGCCAGCAGCTTTCATCCGGCTAACTATGGCTACACCTTC
>TRBV28|TRBJ2-3|NA|NA
CASSLAQNTDTQYF
TGTGCCAGCAGTTTGGCCCAGAACACAGATACGCAGTATTTT
>TRBV19|TRBJ2-7|NA|TRBD2
CASSPTGGASEQYF
TGTGCCAGTAGCCCGACGGGGGGAGCCTCCGAGCAGTACTTC
>TRBV29-1|TRBJ2-1|NA|NA
CSVDQQGRHNEQFF
TGCAGCGTTGATCAGCAGGGTAGGCACAATGAGCAGTTCTTC
>TRBV28|TRBJ2-7|NA|NA
CASSPTFYEQYF
TGTGCCAGCAGCCCGACTTTTTACGAGCAGTACTTC
>TRBV28|TRBJ1-1|NA|NA
CASFKGRGLNTEAFF
TGTGCCAGCTTCAAAGGTCGGGGACTGAACACTGAAGCTTTCTTT
>TRBV2|TRBJ1-4|NA|NA
CASSRRGLRDLMFF
TGTGCCAGCAGTCGGCGCGGCCTTCGGGATTTGATGTTTTTT
>TRBV5-1|TRBJ1-3|NA|NA
CASSLGGRDHSGNTIYF
TGCGCCAGCAGCTTGGGAGGCAGGGATCACTCTGGAAACACCATATATTTT
>TRBV6-1|TRBJ2-3|NA|TRBD2
CASSDGTSGSINTQYF
TGTGCCAGCAGTGACGGGACTAGCGGGAGTATAAATACGCAGTATTTT
>TRBV6-5|TRBJ1-1|NA|NA
CASSYSRQKTTEAFF
TGTGCCAGCAGTTACTCGCGACAAAAGACCACTGAAGCTTTCTTT
>TRBV25-1|TRBJ2-7|NA|NA
CASSESDGRQLHEQYF
TGTGCCAGCAGTGAATCCGACGGGCGTCAACTCCACGAGCAGTACTTC
>TRBV10-1|TRBJ2-7|NA|NA
CASSEAGLSYEQYF
TGCGCCAGCAGTGAGGCCGGACTATCCTACGAGCAGTACTTC
>TRBV29-1|TRBJ2-7|NA|NA
CSVGQVLRDEQYF
TGCAGCGTTGGACAGGTCCTTAGGGACGAGCAGTACTTC